This TCR beta chain is drawn from a study of a mutant IDH1 vaccine in newly diagnosed glioma. Turning to the study itself: Treated patients comprised about 60% males and around 40% females, mean age roughly 44 years. Weeks 35 and 47 hosted visits V12 and V13, respectively. General study points: Pseudoprogression seemed unrelated to changes in top peripheral T cell clonotypes.

Germline V lookup: CDR1 MNHEY, CDR2 SVGAGI. The CDR3 has 13 residues. Trimming removed 4 bases from V and 4 bases from J, with 10 bases in between. Time point here: week 35, safety follow-up. In the vaccine, a single dose held 300 ug of the mutant IDH1 20-mer peptide, along with topical imiquimod. A remark on this clone: The target antigen is unknown.

Sequencing was performed with immunoSEQ multiplex PCR; in TCRdb, only in-frame clones are kept and a portion is missing. This table holds tens of thousands of clones, roughly 80% found once. The sequencing used PBMCs, collected from a glioma patient whose treatment included an IDH1 peptide vaccine. This chain links TRBV6-5 with TRBJ1-2; D uncertain. This receptor was taken from a woman aged 18-29 years with glioma. CDR3 sequence (DNA): TGTGCCAGCAGTTCCATGACCGCCTATGGCTACACCTTC. The encoded protein is CASSSMTAYGYTF.